This TCR beta chain was obtained from a study of blood T cell repertoires in COVID-19. Study context: Nucleic acid was either cDNA or gDNA, and it came from T cells, B-cell-depleted T cells, or PBMCs.

Using immunoSEQ multiplex PCR, the repertoire was profiled, and TCRdb retains in-frame clones only, with some absent. This table has tens of thousands of clones, more than 75% appearing once. This CDR3 region has 19 residues. The germline gives CDR1 LGHNA, CDR2 YNFKEQ. V was shortened by 1 base and J by 0 bases, with 16 bases between the two germline ends. Material for sequencing was peripheral blood. This receptor was identified in a woman aged 55-70 years with acute or convalescent COVID-19. The gene calls are TRBV4-2 and TRBJ2-6, with no clear D. DNA of the CDR3: TGTGCCAGCAGCCAAGCCCCAGGTCAGCCCTACTCTGGGGCCAACGTCCTGACTTTC. Protein product: CASSQAPGQPYSGANVLTF.